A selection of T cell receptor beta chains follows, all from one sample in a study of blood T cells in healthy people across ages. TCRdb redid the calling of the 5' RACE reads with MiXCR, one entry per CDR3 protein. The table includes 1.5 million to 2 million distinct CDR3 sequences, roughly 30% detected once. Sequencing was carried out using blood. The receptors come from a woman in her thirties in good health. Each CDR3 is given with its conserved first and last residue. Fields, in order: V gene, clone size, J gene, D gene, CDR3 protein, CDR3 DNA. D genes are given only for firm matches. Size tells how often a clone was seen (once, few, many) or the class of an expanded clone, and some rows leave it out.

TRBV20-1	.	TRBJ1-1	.	CSAHGDTEAFF	TGCAGTGCACATGGAGACACTGAAGCTTTCTTT
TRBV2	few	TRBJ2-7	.	CASEPLERITYEQYF	TGTGCCAGCGAGCCCCTCGAGAGAATTACCTACGAGCAGTACTTC
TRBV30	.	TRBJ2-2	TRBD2	CAFSGLAGSGELFF	TGTGCCTTCTCGGGACTAGCGGGATCCGGGGAGCTGTTTTTT
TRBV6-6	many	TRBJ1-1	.	CASSPPGGNTEAFF	TGTGCCAGCAGCCCCCCCGGGGGGAACACTGAAGCTTTCTTT
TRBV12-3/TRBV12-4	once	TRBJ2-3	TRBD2	CASSHLADAADTQYF	TGTGCCAGCAGCCACCTAGCGGATGCCGCGGATACGCAGTATTTT
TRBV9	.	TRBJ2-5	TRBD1	CASSAGTGDWETQYF	TGTGCCAGCAGCGCAGGGACAGGGGATTGGGAGACCCAGTACTTC
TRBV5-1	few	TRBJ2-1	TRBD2	CASGPTSGGEQFF	TGCGCCAGCGGCCCGACAAGCGGGGGTGAGCAGTTCTTC
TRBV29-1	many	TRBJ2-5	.	CSVEPETQYF	TGCAGCGTTGAACCCGAGACCCAGTACTTC
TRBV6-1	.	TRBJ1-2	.	CASSEAEQIYGYTF	TGTGCCAGCAGTGAAGCTGAACAAATCTATGGCTACACCTTC
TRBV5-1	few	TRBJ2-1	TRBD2	CASSLESTSGRHEQFF	TGCGCCAGCAGCTTGGAGTCGACTAGCGGGAGACATGAGCAGTTCTTC
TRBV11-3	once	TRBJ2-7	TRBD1	CASSLGDRGSVF	TGTGCCAGCAGCTTAGGGGACAGGGGTTCTGTCTTC
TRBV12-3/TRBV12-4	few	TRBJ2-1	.	CASSLALESAEQFF	TGTGCCAGCAGTTTAGCCCTAGAATCGGCTGAGCAGTTCTTC
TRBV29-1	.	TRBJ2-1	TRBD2	CSTASGRNEQFF	TGCAGCACTGCTAGCGGGAGGAATGAGCAGTTCTTC
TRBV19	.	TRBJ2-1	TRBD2	CASSLLTGLAVGNEQFF	TGTGCCAGTAGTCTACTAACGGGACTAGCTGTGGGCAATGAGCAGTTCTTC
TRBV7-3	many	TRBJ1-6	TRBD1	CASSSGQDNSPLHF	TGTGCCAGCAGCTCGGGACAGGATAATTCACCCCTCCACTTT
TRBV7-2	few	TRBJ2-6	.	CASSFDGTGANVLTF	TGTGCCAGCAGCTTCGACGGAACTGGGGCCAACGTCCTGACTTTC
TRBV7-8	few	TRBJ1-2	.	CASSYTRGLYGYTF	TGTGCCAGCAGCTACACCAGGGGACTTTATGGCTACACCTTC
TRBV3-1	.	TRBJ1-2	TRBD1	CASSPDRDYYGYTF	TGTGCCAGCAGTCCTGACAGGGACTACTATGGCTACACCTTC
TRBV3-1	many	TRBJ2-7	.	CASSQARGEQYF	TGTGCCAGCAGCCAGGCGAGAGGCGAGCAGTACTTC
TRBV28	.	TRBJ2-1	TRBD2	CASHHSGGAHEQFF	TGTGCCAGCCATCATAGCGGGGGGGCCCATGAGCAGTTCTTC
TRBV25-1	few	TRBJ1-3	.	CASGEDSSGNTIYF	TGTGCCAGCGGGGAGGATAGCTCTGGAAACACCATATATTTT
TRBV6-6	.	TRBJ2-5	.	CASSYAPGGVMETQYF	TGTGCCAGCAGCTACGCACCCGGGGGCGTGATGGAGACCCAGTACTTC
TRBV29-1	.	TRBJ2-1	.	CSVNRDKADEQFF	TGCAGCGTAAACCGGGACAAGGCCGATGAGCAGTTCTTC
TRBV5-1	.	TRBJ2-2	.	CASSSYRVFSTGELFF	TGCGCCAGCAGCTCCTACAGGGTATTCAGCACCGGGGAGCTGTTTTTT
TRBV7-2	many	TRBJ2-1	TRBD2	CASSPGLAGGSGDEQFF	TGTGCCAGCAGCCCCGGACTAGCGGGGGGTTCGGGGGATGAGCAGTTCTTC
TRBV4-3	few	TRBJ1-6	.	CASTAKGGTYNSPLHF	TGCGCCAGCACCGCCAAAGGGGGAACCTATAATTCACCCCTCCACTTT
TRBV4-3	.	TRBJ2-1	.	CASSQEGVGTMEYNEQFF	TGCGCCAGCAGCCAAGAAGGGGTGGGGACCATGGAGTACAATGAGCAGTTCTTC
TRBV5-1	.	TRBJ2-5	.	CASSLGTPGRETQYF	TGCGCCAGCAGCCTGGGGACCCCCGGCAGGGAGACCCAGTACTTC
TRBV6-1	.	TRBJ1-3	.	CASSPRIGVLSGNTIYF	TGTGCCAGCAGTCCCCGAATCGGGGTCCTGTCTGGAAACACCATATATTTT
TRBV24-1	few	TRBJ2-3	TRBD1	CATSEPGTGDTDTQYF	TGTGCCACCAGTGAACCCGGGACAGGGGACACAGATACGCAGTATTTT
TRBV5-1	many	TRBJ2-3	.	CASSLSSDTDTQYF	TGCGCCAGCAGCTTATCGTCAGACACAGATACGCAGTATTTT
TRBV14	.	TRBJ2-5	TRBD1	CASSPEGQGGETQYF	TGTGCCAGCAGCCCTGAGGGACAGGGCGGGGAGACCCAGTACTTC
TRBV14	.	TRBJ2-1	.	CASSRVGLYNEQFF	TGTGCCAGCAGCCGGGTGGGACTCTACAATGAGCAGTTCTTC
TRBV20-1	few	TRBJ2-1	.	CSARPKGEQFF	TGCAGTGCTAGGCCCAAGGGGGAGCAGTTCTTC
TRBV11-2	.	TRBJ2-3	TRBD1	CASSLFIGDRGETDTQYF	TGTGCCAGCAGCCTCTTCATAGGGGACAGGGGGGAGACAGATACGCAGTATTTT
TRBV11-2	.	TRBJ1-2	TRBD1	CASSLMDRNYGYTF	TGTGCCAGCAGCTTAATGGACAGGAACTATGGCTACACCTTC
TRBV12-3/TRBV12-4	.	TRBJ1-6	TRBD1	CASSLQGTNSPLHF	TGTGCCAGCAGTCTACAGGGGACTAATTCACCCCTCCACTTT
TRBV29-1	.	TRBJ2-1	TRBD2	CSVEGSGSYNEQFF	TGCAGCGTTGAGGGTAGCGGGAGTTACAATGAGCAGTTCTTC
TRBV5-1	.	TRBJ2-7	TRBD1	CASSWDRGLFEQYF	TGCGCCAGCAGCTGGGACAGGGGGTTGTTCGAGCAGTACTTC
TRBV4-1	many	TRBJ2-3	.	CASSLERDTQYF	TGCGCCAGCAGCCTCGAGAGGGATACGCAGTATTTT
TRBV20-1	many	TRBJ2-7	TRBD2	CSARDLAGGRDEQYF	TGCAGTGCTAGAGATTTAGCGGGAGGGCGGGACGAGCAGTACTTC
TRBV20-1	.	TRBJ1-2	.	CREGDGYTF	TGCAGGGAAGGGGATGGCTACACCTTC
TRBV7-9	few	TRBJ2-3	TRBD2	CASSLAGARQYF	TGTGCCAGCAGCTTGGCGGGAGCAAGGCAGTATTTT
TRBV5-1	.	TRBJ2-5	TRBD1	CASSLTGGQVRETQYF	TGCGCCAGCAGCTTGACAGGGGGCCAAGTTAGGGAGACCCAGTACTTC
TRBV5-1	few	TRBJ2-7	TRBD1	CASSSGQGRPYEQYF	TGCGCCAGCAGCTCCGGACAGGGGAGACCCTACGAGCAGTACTTC
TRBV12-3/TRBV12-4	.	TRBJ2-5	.	CASSLGISDHEQYF	TGTGCCAGCAGCCTGGGGATATCCGACCATGAGCAGTACTTC
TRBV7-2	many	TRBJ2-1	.	CASSPSASGSRQFF	TGTGCCAGCAGCCCAAGCGCCTCGGGCTCCCGACAGTTCTTC
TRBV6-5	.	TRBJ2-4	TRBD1	CASSSQGALGETLYF	TGTGCCAGCAGTTCCCAGGGGGCCCTGGGAGAGACCCTGTACTTC
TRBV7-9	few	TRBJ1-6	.	CASSLARADDSPLHF	TGTGCCAGCAGCTTAGCACGGGCAGACGATTCACCCCTCCACTTT
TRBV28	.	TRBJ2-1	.	CASSLMGQNEQFF	TGTGCCAGCAGTTTAATGGGTCAAAATGAGCAGTTCTTC
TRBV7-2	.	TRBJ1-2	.	CASSSRVRGGYTF	TGTGCCAGCAGCTCTAGGGTTCGGGGTGGCTACACCTTC
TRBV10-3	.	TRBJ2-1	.	CAISVDGETQFF	TGTGCCATCAGTGTGGATGGCGAGACCCAGTTCTTC
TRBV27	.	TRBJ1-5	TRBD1	CASRGQPSNQPQHF	TGTGCCAGCCGGGGACAGCCTAGCAATCAGCCCCAGCATTTT
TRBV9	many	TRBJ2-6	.	CASSPLEGHLGFSGANVLTF	TGTGCCAGCAGCCCCCTCGAGGGCCACTTGGGGTTTTCTGGGGCCAACGTCCTGACTTTC